Listed below are T cell receptor beta chains from one sample, sequenced in a study of blood T cell repertoires in COVID-19. The protocol was immunoSEQ multiplex PCR, while the TCRdb copy is restricted to in-frame clones and leaves out a portion. The data contain fewer than 300,000 clones, roughly 83% of them singletons. The sample consisted of peripheral blood. The source is a woman aged 70 to 79 with active or convalescent COVID-19. The CDR3 runs from the conserved cysteine through the conserved F or W. Each record gives: D gene, V gene, clone size, J gene, CDR3 DNA, CDR3 protein. The D gene is left open where the match is weak. Size is omitted from some rows. Given values are once, few, many or a class for expanded clones.

d_call: TRBD1
v_call: TRBV28
clone_size: NA
j_call: TRBJ2-1
cdr3_nt: TGTGCCAGCACCTCCCCGAGAGACAGGGCGGGCAATGAGCAGTTCTTC
cdr3_aa: CASTSPRDRAGNEQFF

d_call: NA
v_call: TRBV7-9
clone_size: NA
j_call: TRBJ1-1
cdr3_nt: TGTGCCAGCAGCTTATACCAGGGCTCTGAAGCTTTCTTT
cdr3_aa: CASSLYQGSEAFF

d_call: NA
v_call: TRBV5-1
clone_size: NA
j_call: TRBJ1-1
cdr3_nt: TGCGCCAGCAGTGGGAACAGGGTTACTGAAGCTTTCTTT
cdr3_aa: CASSGNRVTEAFF

d_call: NA
v_call: TRBV5-1
clone_size: NA
j_call: TRBJ2-3
cdr3_nt: TGCGCCAGCAGCTTTGGACAGACCACAGATACGCAGTATTTT
cdr3_aa: CASSFGQTTDTQYF

d_call: TRBD1
v_call: TRBV4-2
clone_size: NA
j_call: TRBJ2-6
cdr3_nt: TGTGCCAGCAGCCCAACGGACAGGTTTGAATCTGGGGCCAACGTCCTGACTTTC
cdr3_aa: CASSPTDRFESGANVLTF

d_call: TRBD1
v_call: TRBV5-8
clone_size: NA
j_call: TRBJ1-4
cdr3_nt: TGTGCCAGCAGCTTTTACAGGGGGGGGAATGAAAAACTGTTTTTT
cdr3_aa: CASSFYRGGNEKLFF

d_call: NA
v_call: TRBV7-8
clone_size: NA
j_call: TRBJ2-6
cdr3_nt: TGTGCCAGCAGCCAAGAGGAGATCGGGGCCAACGTCCTGACTTTC
cdr3_aa: CASSQEEIGANVLTF

d_call: TRBD1
v_call: TRBV28
clone_size: NA
j_call: TRBJ1-3
cdr3_nt: TGTGCCAGCAGCGAGGACAGGGATGTAGGGAACACCATATATTTT
cdr3_aa: CASSEDRDVGNTIYF

d_call: NA
v_call: TRBV5-1
clone_size: NA
j_call: TRBJ2-7
cdr3_nt: TGCGCCAGCAGCTTGGGACAGCCTCCAGCATACGAGCAGTACTTC
cdr3_aa: CASSLGQPPAYEQYF

d_call: NA
v_call: TRBV7-9
clone_size: NA
j_call: TRBJ2-1
cdr3_nt: TGTGCCAGCAGCCCAATCGGACACCTCTACAATGAGCAGTTCTTC
cdr3_aa: CASSPIGHLYNEQFF

d_call: NA
v_call: TRBV6-2/TRBV6-3
clone_size: NA
j_call: TRBJ2-7
cdr3_nt: TGTGCCAGCAGTTACTCGGGGCTAGCGAACTCCTACGAGCAGTACTTC
cdr3_aa: CASSYSGLANSYEQYF

d_call: TRBD2
v_call: TRBV11-2
clone_size: few
j_call: TRBJ2-1
cdr3_nt: TGTGCCAGCGGCCATGGGGGACTAGCGGGAGTTGAGCAGTTCTTC
cdr3_aa: CASGHGGLAGVEQFF

d_call: TRBD2
v_call: TRBV6-2/TRBV6-3
clone_size: NA
j_call: TRBJ2-7
cdr3_nt: TGTGCCAGCAGTTACCAGCGGGGGGGGGTATACGAGCAGTACTTC
cdr3_aa: CASSYQRGGVYEQYF

d_call: NA
v_call: TRBV5-6
clone_size: once
j_call: TRBJ1-1
cdr3_nt: TGTGCCAGCAGCTTGCAGGAAGGCACTGAAGCTTTCTTT
cdr3_aa: CASSLQEGTEAFF

d_call: NA
v_call: TRBV4-3
clone_size: NA
j_call: TRBJ1-2
cdr3_nt: TGCGCCAGCAGCCGGCTCCAGGCCTCACAGGGCTATGGCTACACCTTC
cdr3_aa: CASSRLQASQGYGYTF

d_call: NA
v_call: TRBV7-2
clone_size: NA
j_call: TRBJ1-2
cdr3_nt: TGTGCCAGCAGCTTTGGGGTGGACTCCTATGGCTACACCTTC
cdr3_aa: CASSFGVDSYGYTF

d_call: NA
v_call: TRBV7-2
clone_size: few
j_call: TRBJ2-6
cdr3_nt: TGTGCCAGCAGCTTTTATGGGGCCAACGTCCTGACTTTC
cdr3_aa: CASSFYGANVLTF

d_call: TRBD1
v_call: TRBV5-1
clone_size: NA
j_call: TRBJ1-2
cdr3_nt: TGCGCCAGCAGCTTTGAGGGGGCTAGAGTCTATGGCTACACCTTC
cdr3_aa: CASSFEGARVYGYTF

d_call: TRBD1
v_call: TRBV5-1
clone_size: NA
j_call: TRBJ2-7
cdr3_nt: TGCGCCAGCAGCTTGGGAGGGACAGGGGGGTACGAGCAGTACTTC
cdr3_aa: CASSLGGTGGYEQYF

d_call: NA
v_call: TRBV6-2/TRBV6-3
clone_size: NA
j_call: TRBJ1-1
cdr3_nt: TGTGCCAGCAGTTGGCGACAGATGAACACTGAAGCTTTCTTT
cdr3_aa: CASSWRQMNTEAFF

d_call: NA
v_call: TRBV5-1
clone_size: NA
j_call: TRBJ2-5
cdr3_nt: TGCGCCAGCAGCCCGGATCCGGGACAAGAGACCCAGTACTTC
cdr3_aa: CASSPDPGQETQYF

d_call: TRBD1
v_call: TRBV7-2
clone_size: NA
j_call: TRBJ1-2
cdr3_nt: TGTGCCAGCAGCTTAGGTGGTGAAGGGGGCAAGAATGGCTACACCTTC
cdr3_aa: CASSLGGEGGKNGYTF

d_call: NA
v_call: TRBV30
clone_size: NA
j_call: TRBJ1-5
cdr3_nt: TGTGCCTGCGGAAAAGAGGGGGTCTGGCAGCCCCAGCATTTT
cdr3_aa: CACGKEGVWQPQHF

d_call: TRBD1
v_call: TRBV5-4
clone_size: NA
j_call: TRBJ2-5
cdr3_nt: TGTGCCAGCAGCTTGCGGGACAGGGGGCCCGGGGGAGAGACCCAGTACTTC
cdr3_aa: CASSLRDRGPGGETQYF

d_call: TRBD2
v_call: TRBV25-1
clone_size: NA
j_call: TRBJ2-7
cdr3_nt: TGTGCCAGCAGCGCAGGACTAGCGGCCTACGAGCAGTACTTC
cdr3_aa: CASSAGLAAYEQYF

d_call: NA
v_call: TRBV5-1
clone_size: NA
j_call: TRBJ1-2
cdr3_nt: TGCGCCAGCAGCTTGGGAACTAATAACTATGGCTACACCTTC
cdr3_aa: CASSLGTNNYGYTF

d_call: TRBD2
v_call: TRBV13
clone_size: NA
j_call: TRBJ2-5
cdr3_nt: TGTGCCAGCAGCCCTAGCGGGGGGGAGGAGACCCAGTACTTC
cdr3_aa: CASSPSGGEETQYF

d_call: TRBD1
v_call: TRBV16
clone_size: NA
j_call: TRBJ1-5
cdr3_nt: TGTGCCAGCAGCCAGCGGAACAGGGGCCTATGGGAGCCCCAGCATTTT
cdr3_aa: CASSQRNRGLWEPQHF

d_call: NA
v_call: TRBV14
clone_size: NA
j_call: TRBJ2-7
cdr3_nt: TGTGCCAGCAGCCAAGAAGGTACAGCCACCTACGAGCAGTACTTC
cdr3_aa: CASSQEGTATYEQYF

d_call: NA
v_call: TRBV19
clone_size: few
j_call: TRBJ1-4
cdr3_nt: TGTGCCAGTAGTATACGAGGGAATGAAAAACTGTTTTTT
cdr3_aa: CASSIRGNEKLFF

d_call: NA
v_call: TRBV6-5
clone_size: NA
j_call: TRBJ1-4
cdr3_nt: TGTGCCAGCAGTTACCCCGACAGGAGGTTTGAAAAACTGTTTTTT
cdr3_aa: CASSYPDRRFEKLFF

d_call: NA
v_call: TRBV5-6
clone_size: NA
j_call: TRBJ1-6
cdr3_nt: TGTGCCAGCAGTTTGTGGGCAGGGGATTCACCCCTCCACTTT
cdr3_aa: CASSLWAGDSPLHF

d_call: NA
v_call: TRBV2
clone_size: NA
j_call: TRBJ1-2
cdr3_nt: TGTGCCAGCAGTGAAGTTGGGCAGATCTATGGCTACACCTTC
cdr3_aa: CASSEVGQIYGYTF

d_call: NA
v_call: TRBV18
clone_size: NA
j_call: TRBJ2-6
cdr3_nt: TGTGCCAGCTCACCACGGAACAGCCCCGCATGGAAGTCTGGGGCCAACGTCCTGACTTTC
cdr3_aa: CASSPRNSPAWKSGANVLTF

d_call: NA
v_call: TRBV4-1
clone_size: NA
j_call: TRBJ1-5
cdr3_nt: TGCGCCAGCAGCCAAGATTGGGGGGGAGAGCCCCAGCATTTT
cdr3_aa: CASSQDWGGEPQHF

d_call: NA
v_call: TRBV11-1
clone_size: NA
j_call: TRBJ1-1
cdr3_nt: TGTGCCGTCCAGGCGGGGGCTGTCACTGAAGCTTTCTTT
cdr3_aa: CAVQAGAVTEAFF

d_call: TRBD1
v_call: TRBV18
clone_size: NA
j_call: TRBJ1-4
cdr3_nt: TGTGCCAGCTCACCAGACAGGGTCGAGGGAAAACTGTTTTTT
cdr3_aa: CASSPDRVEGKLFF

d_call: NA
v_call: TRBV6-6
clone_size: NA
j_call: TRBJ1-1
cdr3_nt: TGTGCCAGCAGTTACGCGGGGAACACTGAAGCTTTCTTT
cdr3_aa: CASSYAGNTEAFF

d_call: NA
v_call: TRBV10-2
clone_size: NA
j_call: TRBJ1-1
cdr3_nt: TGCGCCAGCAGTAGGAGTAGATCCTACATGAACACTGAAGCTTTCTTT
cdr3_aa: CASSRSRSYMNTEAFF

d_call: TRBD2
v_call: TRBV6-1
clone_size: once
j_call: TRBJ2-1
cdr3_nt: TGTGCCAGCAGTGACGTAGCGGGAGCCTCCTACAATGAGCAGTTCTTC
cdr3_aa: CASSDVAGASYNEQFF

d_call: NA
v_call: TRBV7-9
clone_size: NA
j_call: TRBJ2-2
cdr3_nt: TGTGCCAGCAGCGCCCTTGGTGAGGGGGCCGGGGAGCTGTTTTTT
cdr3_aa: CASSALGEGAGELFF

d_call: TRBD1
v_call: TRBV6-5
clone_size: once
j_call: TRBJ1-2
cdr3_nt: TGTGCCAGCAGTCCACCCCGGGACAGCTATGGCTACACCTTC
cdr3_aa: CASSPPRDSYGYTF

d_call: TRBD1
v_call: TRBV27
clone_size: NA
j_call: TRBJ2-5
cdr3_nt: TGTGCCAGCGGATCAGGGGGCCCGTACATCGAGGAGACCCAGTACTTC
cdr3_aa: CASGSGGPYIEETQYF

d_call: TRBD1
v_call: TRBV7-8
clone_size: once
j_call: TRBJ2-3
cdr3_nt: TGTGCCAGCAGCTTGGGACAGGGGACAGATACGCAGTATTTT
cdr3_aa: CASSLGQGTDTQYF

d_call: TRBD1
v_call: TRBV5-5
clone_size: NA
j_call: TRBJ2-7
cdr3_nt: TGTGCCAGCAGCTTGGCCCGGACAGGGGGCATCGACGAGCAGTACTTC
cdr3_aa: CASSLARTGGIDEQYF

d_call: NA
v_call: TRBV11-2
clone_size: few
j_call: TRBJ2-7
cdr3_nt: TGTGCCAGCAGCCGGTACGCGGGCGAGCAGTACTTC
cdr3_aa: CASSRYAGEQYF

d_call: TRBD1
v_call: TRBV3-1/TRBV3-2
clone_size: NA
j_call: TRBJ1-2
cdr3_nt: TGTGCCAGCAGCCAGTCCCGGGACAGGGAAGGGGACTATGGCTACACCTTC
cdr3_aa: CASSQSRDREGDYGYTF

d_call: TRBD2
v_call: TRBV4-2
clone_size: NA
j_call: TRBJ2-5
cdr3_nt: TGTGCCAGCAGGATGGGACTAGCGGGGGAATGGGGGGAGACCCAGTACTTC
cdr3_aa: CASRMGLAGEWGETQYF

d_call: TRBD2
v_call: TRBV3-1/TRBV3-2
clone_size: NA
j_call: TRBJ2-1
cdr3_nt: TGTGCCAGCAGCCGACGGCTAGCGGGAGGGCCGCGCTACAATGAGCAGTTCTTC
cdr3_aa: CASSRRLAGGPRYNEQFF

d_call: NA
v_call: TRBV11-3
clone_size: NA
j_call: TRBJ2-3
cdr3_nt: TGTGCCAGCAGCGGAGCGTACACAGATACGCAGTATTTT
cdr3_aa: CASSGAYTDTQYF

d_call: TRBD1
v_call: TRBV3-1/TRBV3-2
clone_size: few
j_call: TRBJ1-3
cdr3_nt: TGTGCCAGCAGCCAAGGACTCGGGACAGGGGGAAACACCATATATTTT
cdr3_aa: CASSQGLGTGGNTIYF

d_call: NA
v_call: TRBV19
clone_size: NA
j_call: TRBJ1-1
cdr3_nt: TGTGCCAGTAGTAAATTGGGGGGGCCAAGCACTGAAGCTTTCTTT
cdr3_aa: CASSKLGGPSTEAFF

d_call: NA
v_call: TRBV10-3
clone_size: once
j_call: TRBJ2-5
cdr3_nt: TGTGCCATCAGTGGGAAGGGGGGGGACGAGACCCAGTACTTC
cdr3_aa: CAISGKGGDETQYF

d_call: TRBD2
v_call: TRBV6-5
clone_size: NA
j_call: TRBJ2-3
cdr3_nt: TGTGCCAGCAGTTACTCGGGGGTCCCGGGAGGAGATACGCAGTATTTT
cdr3_aa: CASSYSGVPGGDTQYF

d_call: NA
v_call: TRBV9
clone_size: NA
j_call: TRBJ1-4
cdr3_nt: TGTGCCAGCAGCGTAGATTCGGGTCGGGAGGATGAAAAACTGTTTTTT
cdr3_aa: CASSVDSGREDEKLFF

d_call: TRBD1
v_call: TRBV5-1
clone_size: NA
j_call: TRBJ1-1
cdr3_nt: TGCGCCACTCGGGGCGGGACAGCGAACACTGAAGCTTTCTTT
cdr3_aa: CATRGGTANTEAFF

d_call: NA
v_call: TRBV19
clone_size: NA
j_call: TRBJ2-5
cdr3_nt: TGTGCCAGTAGTATTAGTGTCGCTCAAGAGACCCAGTACTTC
cdr3_aa: CASSISVAQETQYF

d_call: TRBD2
v_call: TRBV9
clone_size: NA
j_call: TRBJ2-2
cdr3_nt: TGTGCCAGCAGCCTTAGCGGGGGGAATACCGGGGAGCTGTTTTTT
cdr3_aa: CASSLSGGNTGELFF

d_call: NA
v_call: TRBV18
clone_size: NA
j_call: TRBJ2-3
cdr3_nt: TGTGCCAGCTCACCCCGGACTGCAGATACGCAGTATTTT
cdr3_aa: CASSPRTADTQYF

d_call: NA
v_call: TRBV19
clone_size: NA
j_call: TRBJ2-1
cdr3_nt: TGTGCCAGTAGTATGTTAAATGAGCAGTTCTTC
cdr3_aa: CASSMLNEQFF